These 14 T cell receptor beta chains originate from one sample sequenced in a study of OX40 agonist ivuxolimab in advanced cancers. Generated by immunoSEQ multiplex PCR, the TCRdb table keeps only in-frame clones and is missing some. The sample holds 30,000 to 50,000 clones, 80% to 90% seen once. Sequencing used CD4+ or CD8+ T cells sorted from blood, obtained in a trial of the OX40 agonist ivuxolimab. The receptors here all came from an adult with an advanced solid tumor such as melanoma, head and neck, liver or kidney cancer.

The rearrangement links TRBV5-4 to TRBJ2-7, with 9 bases lining up with TRBD1. The ends lost 3 bases at V and 4 bases at J; junction bases unmatched: 8. The germline gives CDR1 SGHNT, CDR2 YYREEE (reference sequence). CDR3 size: 15 residues. CDR3 coding DNA: TGTGCCAGCAGCTCAACCGGGACAGGGCGGTACGAGCAGTACTTC. Translation: CASSSTGTGRYEQYF.

This rearrangement joins TRBV6-1 to TRBJ1-2, with 7 bases aligning to TRBD1. In germline, CDR1 is MNHNS, CDR2 SASEGT. CDR3 length: 15 residues. The V segment lost 6 bases and the J segment 4 bases; nucleotides outside the gene matches: 11. The CDR3 nucleotides read TGTGCCAGCAGGCCCCCGGGACAGCGTTCCTATGGCTACACCTTC. Encoded protein: CASRPPGQRSYGYTF.

The CDR3 coding sequence is TGTGCCAGTAGTGTCCTTGGGGACACCGATGGGACCCAGTACTTC. This gives the protein CASSVLGDTDGTQYF. The chain recombines TRBV19 with TRBJ2-5, with a tentative D call TRBD1 (6 bases). Germline CDR1 is LNHDA and CDR2 is SQIVND (reference sequence). The CDR3 covers 15 residues. V was pared by 5 bases and J by 7 bases, with 20 bases between.

The chain recombines TRBV11-2 with TRBJ2-3; 7 nucleotides match TRBD1. V lost 6 bases, J lost 0 bases, and 6 bases stayed unmatched. This CDR3 is built from 15 residues. CDR1 is SGHAT and CDR2 is FQNNGV in the germline V gene. CDR3 loop: CASRPLQGSTDTQYF. CDR3 coding DNA: TGTGCCAGCAGACCATTACAGGGGAGCACAGATACGCAGTATTTT.

The chain recombines TRBV7-3 with TRBJ2-3, with 7 bases identical to TRBD1. From germline, CDR1 is SGHTA and CDR2 FQGTGA. The CDR3 runs 14 residues. V lost 11 bases, J lost 3 bases, and 11 bases stayed unmatched. CDR3 nucleotide sequence: TGTGCCTCAGCGCCGGGACAGACAACAGATACGCAGTATTTT. Translation gives CASAPGQTTDTQYF.

This sequence joins TRBV11-2 and TRBJ2-3, with TRBD2 matching 8 bases. The CDR3 consists of 16 residues. Germline V lookup: CDR1 SGHAT, CDR2 FQNNGV. With V trimmed by 6 bases and J by 1 base, 9 bases remained unmatched. The CDR3 reads CASRAPLSGGTDTQYF. CDR3 nucleotides: TGTGCCAGCAGAGCCCCACTTAGCGGGGGCACAGATACGCAGTATTTT.

The genes are TRBV19 and TRBJ1-1, with 8 bases fitting TRBD1. The CDR3 has 16 residues. Trimming cost V 7 bases and J 0 bases; bases outside gene matches: 10. Germline V lookup: CDR1 LNHDA, CDR2 SQIVND (reference sequence). The CDR3 loop reads CASTHGQGTMNTEAFF. The DNA of the CDR3 is TGTGCCAGTACCCATGGACAGGGAACTATGAACACTGAAGCTTTCTTT.

The V gene is TRBV6-1, the J gene TRBJ2-5, with 8 positions matching TRBD2. Germline V gives CDR1 MNHNS, CDR2 SASEGT. This CDR3 contains 14 residues. V shed 7 bases, J shed 4 bases, and the junction held 8 bases outside the gene matches. The CDR3 region is CASTVGGGRETQYF. The DNA of the CDR3 is TGTGCCAGCACCGTCGGGGGGGGGCGAGAGACCCAGTACTTC.

The V gene is TRBV6-5, the J gene TRBJ1-2; perhaps TRBD1 as D (5 bases). This CDR3 is built from 12 residues. Trimming took 6 bases from V and 7 from J, leaving 12 bases between them. Germline V CDR1 and CDR2: MNHEY, SVGAGI. The CDR3 DNA reads TGTGCCAGCAGCCCCCAGGGTGGTGGCTACACCTTC. It yields the protein CASSPQGGGYTF.

This clone was seen a handful of times. The chain recombines TRBV9 with TRBJ2-3, with D possibly TRBD1 on 6 matching bases. The germline V and J ends were trimmed by 1 base and 0 bases, with 15 bases remaining between them. The CDR3 extends over 17 amino acids. Germline V gene sequence: CDR1 SGDLS, CDR2 YYNGEE. This CDR3 is CASSVLQGSTSTDTQYF. DNA for the CDR3: TGTGCCAGCAGCGTACTACAGGGTTCAACTAGCACAGATACGCAGTATTTT.

V usage is TRBV13 and J usage is TRBJ2-7, with D tentatively TRBD1 (7 bases). The CDR3 has 17 amino acids. V was pared by 6 bases and J by 0 bases, with 21 bases between. CDR1 is PRHDT and CDR2 is FYEKMQ in the germline V gene (reference sequence). The CDR3 region is CASSFQGRDSNSYEQYF. Here the CDR3 DNA reads TGTGCCAGCAGTTTTCAAGGGCGGGACAGCAACTCCTACGAGCAGTACTTC.

The chain couples TRBV19 to TRBJ2-3; D is undetermined. Trimming took off 5 bases at V and 6 bases at J, with 6 bases between the two ends. The CDR3 consists of 11 residues. Germline-derived CDR1 and CDR2 are LNHDA and SQIVND (reference sequence). CDR3 protein: CASSSSDTQYF. For the CDR3, the DNA is TGTGCCAGTAGTTCGTCGGATACGCAGTATTTT.

The chain couples TRBV11-2 to TRBJ1-1; no definite D call. The CDR3 is 14 residues long. Per germline, CDR1 SGHAT and CDR2 FQNNGV. Between the trimmed V and J ends, which lost 3 bases and 4 bases, there was a span of 12 bases. The CDR3 nucleotides are TGTGCCAGCAGCTTCGCCTCGACGGGCACTGAAGCTTTCTTT. It is translated as CASSFASTGTEAFF.

This chain uses TRBV2 with TRBJ1-1; possibly TRBD1 for D (6 bases). Trimming pared 8 bases from V and 0 bases from J, leaving 16 bases between. The CDR3 contains 15 residues. CDR1 is SNHLY, CDR2 FYNNEI, per germline. CDR3: CASGQTGPLNTEAFF. CDR3 coding DNA: TGTGCCAGCGGGCAGACAGGACCTCTGAACACTGAAGCTTTCTTT.